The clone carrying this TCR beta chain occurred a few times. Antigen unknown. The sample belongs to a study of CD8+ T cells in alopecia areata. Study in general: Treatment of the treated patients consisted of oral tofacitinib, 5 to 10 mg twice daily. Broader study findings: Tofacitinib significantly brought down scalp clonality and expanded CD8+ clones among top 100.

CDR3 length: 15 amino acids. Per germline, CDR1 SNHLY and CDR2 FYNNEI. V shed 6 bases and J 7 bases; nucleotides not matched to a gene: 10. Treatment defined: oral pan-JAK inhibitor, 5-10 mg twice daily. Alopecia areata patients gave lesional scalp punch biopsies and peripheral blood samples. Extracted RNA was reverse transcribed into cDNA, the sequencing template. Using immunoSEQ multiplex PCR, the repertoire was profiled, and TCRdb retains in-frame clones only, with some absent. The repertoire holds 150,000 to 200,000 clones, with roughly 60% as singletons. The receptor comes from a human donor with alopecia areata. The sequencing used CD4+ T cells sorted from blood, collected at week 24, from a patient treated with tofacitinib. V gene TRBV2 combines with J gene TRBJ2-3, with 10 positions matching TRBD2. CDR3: CASSPLAGAANTQYF. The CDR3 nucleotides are TGTGCCAGCAGCCCCCTAGCGGGGGCGGCAAATACGCAGTATTTT.